This TCR beta chain originates from a study of breast tumors, draining lymph nodes, adjacent tissues. Study-level findings and limits: Tumors had less TCR diversity than lymph nodes, more than nontumor tissue. Tumor and nontumor repertoires were significantly more similar in luminal-like than in basal-like breast cancer. Most tumor T cells seemingly derive from lymph node, then expand in tumor.

The lymph nodes were axillary draining lymph nodes from breast cancer patients. TCRdb independently ran MiXCR on the multiplex PCR reads; one entry per CDR3 protein. The sample shows 150,000 or so distinct CDR3 sequences, 33% of them seen only once. This clonotype was picked up a small number of times. Its specificity is unknown. Sequencing used axillary lymph node tissue. This sequence was found in a female donor with breast cancer. Some clones in this sample may be carry-over from other donors' samples.

The CDR3 nucleotides read TGTGCCAGCAGCTTGGGGATTAAGGGGCTGGCCAAAAACATTCAGTACTTC. Its protein is CASSLGIKGLAKNIQYF. The gene calls are TRBV5-4 and TRBJ2-4; a possible D gene is TRBD1 (5 bases). The germline V gene has CDR1 SGHNT and CDR2 YYREEE (reference sequence). The V end was cut by 0 bases, the J end by 1 base, with 14 bases between. CDR3 size: 17 residues.